This paragraph covers one TCR beta chain sequence. What it binds is not known. CDR1 is DFQATT, CDR2 SNEGSKA, per germline (reference sequence). This CDR3 has 14 amino acids. The trim removed 3 bases at V and 10 bases at J, leaving 9 bases unmatched. Cultured CD4+ T cell DNA was sequenced using the Oncomine TCR Beta short-read assay. Genomic DNA from cultured CD4+ T cells was extracted. One entry per CDR3 protein results from TCRdb running MiXCR on the PCR reads. Of around 10,000 distinct CDR3 sequences in the sample, 50% to 70% were seen once. As to treatment: approximately 9-day PBMC culture with coronavirus spike peptide pools or control peptides (ViraFEST assay). Per well, two million PBMCs were cultured in the presence of approximately 9 IU/ml IL-2 and approximately 10 ug/ml peptide pools. These data originate in a study of vaccination and CD4 T cells after COVID-19. Study-wide results and caveats: With convalescent patients, a median about 84% of reactive clones emerged solely after vaccination. Analysis of convalescent patients found that 304 of 307 vaccine-specific clones were spike mono-reactive.

This TCR was sampled from a human donor who had recovered from COVID-19. The V call is TRBV20-1, the J call TRBJ2-1, with 10 nucleotides matching TRBD2. The sample comprised CD4+ T cells from blood, cultured in vitro. The CDR3 spells CSASASGGPQEQFF. CDR3 nucleotide sequence: TGCAGTGCTAGCGCTAGCGGGGGCCCCCAAGAGCAGTTCTTC.